These T cell receptor beta chains were read from a single sample in a study of blood T cell repertoires in COVID-19. Assay used: immunoSEQ multiplex PCR; TCRdb lists only in-frame clones, some missing. The table includes approximately 150,000 clones, 84% detected once. Specimen: PBMCs or T cells enriched from blood (not recorded which). All receptors derive from a man aged 45-65 years in a cohort exposed to, infected with or recovered from COVID-19 (not recorded which). Both conserved end residues are part of each CDR3. The order of the fields is clone size, CDR3 length, V gene, D gene, J gene, CDR3 DNA, CDR3 protein. The D gene is left open where the match is weak. Some rows have no size entry. The others give once, few or many, or a class for an expanded clone.

>.|14|TRBV7-9|.|TRBJ1-1
TGTGCCAGCAGCTTTAGGGGGATGGACACTGAAGCTTTCTTT
CASSFRGMDTEAFF
>few|15|TRBV19|.|TRBJ1-2
TGTGCCAGTAGTATAAACCCCACAGTGTTCTATGGCTACACCTTC
CASSINPTVFYGYTF
>.|16|TRBV7-9|TRBD2|TRBJ2-7
TGTGCCAGCAGCCTCATAATGGGGACTAGCGGGTACGAGCAGTACTTC
CASSLIMGTSGYEQYF
>.|17|TRBV29-1|TRBD2|TRBJ2-5
TGCAGCGTGAAACTAGGGACTAGCGGGACGACCCAAGAGACCCAGTACTTC
CSVKLGTSGTTQETQYF
>.|14|TRBV7-9|TRBD1|TRBJ1-6
TGTGCCAGCAGCCTGACAGGGCCTCATTCACCCCTCCACTTT
CASSLTGPHSPLHF
>.|16|TRBV18|TRBD1|TRBJ2-4
TGTGCCAGCTCACCCGTCAGGGACAGGGTGTCAAACATTCAGTACTTC
CASSPVRDRVSNIQYF
>.|15|TRBV18|TRBD1|TRBJ2-7
TGTGCCAGCTCACGTGGACAGGGAGAGACCTACGAGCAGTACTTC
CASSRGQGETYEQYF
>once|14|TRBV7-9|.|TRBJ2-7
TGTGCCAGCAGCGGCCGGACGGGGGCCTACGAGCAGTACTTC
CASSGRTGAYEQYF
>.|17|TRBV4-1|.|TRBJ1-6
TGCGCCAGCAGTCTCGACAGCGCGAGCTCCTATAATTCACCCCTCCACTTT
CASSLDSASSYNSPLHF
>once|15|TRBV7-2|.|TRBJ1-3
TGTGCCAGCAGCTGGCGGGGGGGCTCTGGAAACACCATATATTTT
CASSWRGGSGNTIYF
>.|13|TRBV12-3/TRBV12-4|.|TRBJ2-2
TGTGCCAGCAGTTTGAGGAACACCGGGGAGCTGTTTTTT
CASSLRNTGELFF
>.|15|TRBV28|.|TRBJ1-1
TGTGCCAGCAGCTGGCCCCGAAGGGGGAACACTGAAGCTTTCTTT
CASSWPRRGNTEAFF
>once|15|TRBV9|.|TRBJ2-7
TGTGCCAGCAGCCCCTGGGGGGACAGCCTCTCCGAGCAGTACTTC
CASSPWGDSLSEQYF
>.|13|TRBV10-3|.|TRBJ1-5
TGTGCCATCAGTGATAATAGCAATCAGCCCCAGCATTTT
CAISDNSNQPQHF
>.|14|TRBV5-6|.|TRBJ1-3
TGTGCCAGCAGCGTTGGAGGGCAGGGAAACACCATATATTTT
CASSVGGQGNTIYF
>few|12|TRBV18|TRBD1|TRBJ2-7
TGTGCCAGCTCACCGACAGGGCCCGAGCAGTACTTC
CASSPTGPEQYF
>.|15|TRBV18|TRBD1|TRBJ1-5
TGTGCCAGCTCTTTGACAGGGGTGGGCAATCAGCCCCAGCATTTT
CASSLTGVGNQPQHF
>.|15|TRBV15|TRBD1|TRBJ2-7
TGTGCCACCAGCAGCGTCGTTGGGGACAGCGTCGAGCAGTACTTC
CATSSVVGDSVEQYF
>.|15|TRBV14|.|TRBJ1-2
TGTGCCAGCAGCCAAGAAGCAGGGTTGCGGAATGGCTACACCTTC
CASSQEAGLRNGYTF
>.|18|TRBV5-6|TRBD2|TRBJ2-1
TGTGCCAGCAGCTTGCGCCTAGCGGGAGAGCGAACAAACAATGAGCAGTTCTTC
CASSLRLAGERTNNEQFF
>few|15|TRBV4-3|.|TRBJ2-1
TGCGCCAGCAGCCAGAGCTGGGGGCTGGGCAATGAGCAGTTCTTC
CASSQSWGLGNEQFF
>.|14|TRBV7-9|TRBD1|TRBJ2-7
TGTGCCAGCAGCTTAGGGACAGGGGTGTACGAGCAGTACTTC
CASSLGTGVYEQYF
>.|12|TRBV27|.|TRBJ2-7
TGTGCCAGCAGTTCCAACAGCGGCGAGCAGTACTTC
CASSSNSGEQYF
>.|15|TRBV7-2|TRBD1|TRBJ2-5
TGTGCCAGCAGCACGACCGGGACAGGGGTGGAGACCCAGTACTTC
CASSTTGTGVETQYF
>.|14|TRBV15|.|TRBJ1-5
TGTGCCACCAGCGTCGAAGGCGACTATCAGCCCCAGCATTTT
CATSVEGDYQPQHF
>.|13|TRBV6-1|.|TRBJ1-1
TGTGCCAGCAGTGAAATCGGGGGCACTGAAGCTTTCTTT
CASSEIGGTEAFF
>once|15|TRBV4-1|TRBD1|TRBJ2-7
TGCGCCAGCAGCCAAGGGACAGGGGGGTATGTCGAGCAGTACTTC
CASSQGTGGYVEQYF
>.|15|TRBV6-5|TRBD2|TRBJ2-2
TGTGCCAGCGGGACTAGCGGGGTCGGAGACGGGGAGCTGTTTTTT
CASGTSGVGDGELFF
>.|16|TRBV7-2|.|TRBJ2-5
TGTGCCAGCAGCTTCTCCCACCGCGGATTTGGGGAGACCCAGTACTTC
CASSFSHRGFGETQYF
>.|15|TRBV18|.|TRBJ1-1
TGTGCCAGCTCACCACCGAGGGGAGGGGGGACTGAAGCTTTCTTT
CASSPPRGGGTEAFF
>few|16|TRBV5-6|.|TRBJ1-5
TGTGCCAGCAGCTTGGGCGGGGGAGTTAGCAATCAGCCCCAGCATTTT
CASSLGGGVSNQPQHF
>.|15|TRBV14|.|TRBJ2-2
TGTGCCAGCAGTGTCAGGGTTTCGAACACCGGGGAGCTGTTTTTT
CASSVRVSNTGELFF
>once|16|TRBV7-2|TRBD1|TRBJ1-2
TGTGCCAGCAGCTCCCGCTCCGGGACAGAGACCTATGGCTACACCTTC
CASSSRSGTETYGYTF
>.|15|TRBV7-2|TRBD2|TRBJ2-5
TGTGCCAGCAGCTTAGATGCGGGAGATCAAGAGACCCAGTACTTC
CASSLDAGDQETQYF
>.|17|TRBV19|TRBD1|TRBJ1-2
TGTGCCAGTAGTAGCAACACAGGGGGCCGATCCTCCTATGGCTACACCTTC
CASSSNTGGRSSYGYTF
>.|17|TRBV2|.|TRBJ1-2
TGTGCCAGCAGTGAAACGGGGTTATTGGGTCCCAAGGGTGGCTACACCTTC
CASSETGLLGPKGGYTF
>.|11|TRBV30|.|TRBJ1-2
TGTGCCTGGGGGTTAAACTATGGCTACACCTTC
CAWGLNYGYTF
>few|17|TRBV7-2|TRBD2|TRBJ2-5
TGTGCCAGCAGCCAGGGGACTAGCGGGGGGTTAATGGAGACCCAGTACTTC
CASSQGTSGGLMETQYF
>.|16|TRBV30|TRBD2|TRBJ2-5
TGTGCCTGGGGCCCTCCTGGGACTAGCGGCAAAGGGGCCCAGTACTTC
CAWGPPGTSGKGAQYF
>.|14|TRBV18|.|TRBJ1-1
TGTGCCAGCTCACCACCGCCCGGGAACACTGAAGCTTTCTTT
CASSPPPGNTEAFF
>.|16|TRBV10-1|.|TRBJ2-1
TGCGCCAGCAGTGAGTCTCTAGGAGGGTCCTACAATGAGCAGTTCTTC
CASSESLGGSYNEQFF
>.|15|TRBV7-2|TRBD1|TRBJ1-1
TGTGCCAGCAGCTCGACAGGGGGCGTGAACACTGAAGCTTTCTTT
CASSSTGGVNTEAFF
>.|15|TRBV3-1/TRBV3-2|TRBD2|TRBJ2-7
TGTGCCAGCAGCCAAGACACAGCGGGAGTGCGCGAGCAGTACTTC
CASSQDTAGVREQYF
>.|16|TRBV6-2/TRBV6-3|TRBD1|TRBJ1-1
TGTGCCAGCAGTTACCAGTCGGGACAGGTGAACACTGAAGCTTTCTTT
CASSYQSGQVNTEAFF
>.|15|TRBV9|TRBD1|TRBJ2-2
TGTGCCAGCAGCGTAAGGACAGGGGGCACCGGGGAGCTGTTTTTT
CASSVRTGGTGELFF
>.|13|TRBV2|.|TRBJ2-5
TGTGCCAGCAGTGAAAACAGGCGGGAGACCCAGTACTTC
CASSENRRETQYF
>.|16|TRBV4-1|TRBD1|TRBJ2-1
TGCGCCAGCAGCCCCAGGACAGGGGGCTCCTACAATGAGCAGTTCTTC
CASSPRTGGSYNEQFF
>once|11|TRBV27|.|TRBJ1-1
TGTGCCAGCAGTGATAGAGCTGAAGCTTTCTTT
CASSDRAEAFF
>.|17|TRBV9|TRBD1|TRBJ1-2
TGTGCCAGCAGCGACCGCCGGGACAGGTTCATTAACTATGGCTACACCTTC
CASSDRRDRFINYGYTF
>.|16|TRBV5-1|TRBD2|TRBJ2-1
TGCGCCAGCAGCCAAGGGACTACGAGCTCCTACAATGAGCAGTTCTTC
CASSQGTTSSYNEQFF